These T cell receptor beta chains were read from a single sample in a study of T cell changes during pregnancy in multiple sclerosis. TCRdb's table, derived via immunoSEQ multiplex PCR, lists solely in-frame clones and lacks some. The sample includes 35,000 to 40,000 clones, around 90% of them seen just once. Sequenced here: CD4+ T cells from peripheral blood mononuclear cells, sampled before pregnancy. The receptors were gathered from a female donor with multiple sclerosis, enrolled in a pregnancy study. Each CDR3 is given with its conserved first and last residue. D genes are given only for firm matches. Only part of the rows carry a size: once, few, many, or a class if the clone is expanded.

abundance: -; d_gene: -; v_gene: TRBV5-1; j_gene: TRBJ2-3; CDR3nt: TGCGCCAGCAGCTTGGCCGGACAGAGCACAGATACGCAGTATTTT; CDR3aa: CASSLAGQSTDTQYF
abundance: -; d_gene: TRBD1; v_gene: TRBV2; j_gene: TRBJ2-5; CDR3nt: TGTGCCAGCAGTGGGGACAGTCAAGAGACCCAGTACTTC; CDR3aa: CASSGDSQETQYF
abundance: few; d_gene: TRBD2; v_gene: TRBV19; j_gene: TRBJ2-3; CDR3nt: TGTGCCAGTAGTATAGGTCTAGCGGGACCCACTAGCACAGATACGCAGTATTTT; CDR3aa: CASSIGLAGPTSTDTQYF
abundance: -; d_gene: TRBD1; v_gene: TRBV10-3; j_gene: TRBJ1-2; CDR3nt: TGTGCCATCAGGATTTCGACAGGGAACTATGGCTACACCTTC; CDR3aa: CAIRISTGNYGYTF
abundance: -; d_gene: -; v_gene: TRBV6-1; j_gene: TRBJ1-1; CDR3nt: TGTGCCAGCAGTGAAAGACACAACACTGAAGCTTTCTTT; CDR3aa: CASSERHNTEAFF
abundance: -; d_gene: TRBD2; v_gene: TRBV6-6; j_gene: TRBJ2-7; CDR3nt: TGTGCCAGCAGTTACGTTCGTGGGGGAGGGCAAAAGCAGTACTTC; CDR3aa: CASSYVRGGGQKQYF
abundance: -; d_gene: TRBD1; v_gene: TRBV9; j_gene: TRBJ2-3; CDR3nt: TGTGCCAGCAGCGGGGACGACAGGGGGCTTACAGATACGCAGTATTTT; CDR3aa: CASSGDDRGLTDTQYF
abundance: once; d_gene: -; v_gene: TRBV7-9; j_gene: TRBJ2-5; CDR3nt: TGTGCCAGCAGCTTAGTGAGGGGACTCTCGCCATGGGGGACCCAGTACTTC; CDR3aa: CASSLVRGLSPWGTQYF
abundance: -; d_gene: -; v_gene: TRBV28; j_gene: TRBJ2-2; CDR3nt: TGTGCCAGCGGGGGGACGGGCACCGGGGAGCTGTTTTTT; CDR3aa: CASGGTGTGELFF
abundance: -; d_gene: -; v_gene: TRBV6-6; j_gene: TRBJ2-2; CDR3nt: TGTGCCAGCAGCAAAGCGGCTAGCCCGAGTGGGGAGCTGTTTTTT; CDR3aa: CASSKAASPSGELFF
abundance: once; d_gene: -; v_gene: TRBV6-1; j_gene: TRBJ1-3; CDR3nt: TGTGCCAGCAGAGGGCGGGTCTCTGGAAACACCATATATTTT; CDR3aa: CASRGRVSGNTIYF
abundance: -; d_gene: -; v_gene: TRBV2; j_gene: TRBJ2-6; CDR3nt: TGTGCCAGCAGGCAGGGGACTGGGGCCAACGTCCTGACTTTC; CDR3aa: CASRQGTGANVLTF
abundance: -; d_gene: TRBD2; v_gene: TRBV7-2; j_gene: TRBJ2-7; CDR3nt: TGTGCCAGCAGCTTACTAGCGGGGTTCTACGAGCAGTACTTC; CDR3aa: CASSLLAGFYEQYF
abundance: -; d_gene: -; v_gene: TRBV4-3; j_gene: TRBJ1-4; CDR3nt: TGCGCCAGCAGCCAAGGGAACAGGGCCTTTAATGAAAAACTGTTTTTT; CDR3aa: CASSQGNRAFNEKLFF
abundance: -; d_gene: TRBD1; v_gene: TRBV7-9; j_gene: TRBJ1-5; CDR3nt: TGTGCCAGCAGTTCGGGACAGTCTGGCAATCAGCCCCAGCATTTT; CDR3aa: CASSSGQSGNQPQHF
abundance: -; d_gene: -; v_gene: TRBV27; j_gene: TRBJ2-5; CDR3nt: TGTGCCAGCAGTTACTTGCCGGAAGAGACCCAGTACTTC; CDR3aa: CASSYLPEETQYF
abundance: -; d_gene: -; v_gene: TRBV28; j_gene: TRBJ1-2; CDR3nt: TGTGCCAGCAGTCGACAGGTGAACTATGGCTACACCTTC; CDR3aa: CASSRQVNYGYTF
abundance: -; d_gene: -; v_gene: TRBV19; j_gene: TRBJ1-2; CDR3nt: TGTGCCAGTAGTGTCCAGCAGGGTTCCCGCTATGGCTACACCTTC; CDR3aa: CASSVQQGSRYGYTF
abundance: -; d_gene: TRBD2; v_gene: TRBV7-2; j_gene: TRBJ2-1; CDR3nt: TGTGCCAGCAGCTCAGAACTAGCGGGAGGGTTGAATGAGCAGTTCTTC; CDR3aa: CASSSELAGGLNEQFF
abundance: -; d_gene: TRBD1; v_gene: TRBV29-1; j_gene: TRBJ2-7; CDR3nt: TGCAGCGTTCTAACCGGGACAGGCGGCGAGCAGTACTTC; CDR3aa: CSVLTGTGGEQYF
abundance: -; d_gene: -; v_gene: TRBV18; j_gene: TRBJ1-1; CDR3nt: TGTGCCAGCTCAGTCGACCCGGGACAGAACACTGAAGCTTTCTTT; CDR3aa: CASSVDPGQNTEAFF
abundance: -; d_gene: TRBD1; v_gene: TRBV6-4; j_gene: TRBJ2-3; CDR3nt: TGTGCCAGCAGCCCAGGGACAGGCACCCCTGGCACAGATACGCAGTATTTT; CDR3aa: CASSPGTGTPGTDTQYF
abundance: -; d_gene: TRBD1; v_gene: TRBV29-1; j_gene: TRBJ2-3; CDR3nt: TGCAGCGTTGAAGGGGGGACAGGGGTAGATACGCAGTATTTT; CDR3aa: CSVEGGTGVDTQYF
abundance: -; d_gene: -; v_gene: TRBV6-6; j_gene: TRBJ1-1; CDR3nt: TGTGCCAGCAGTTACCTCGCGGCGAACACTGAAGCTTTCTTT; CDR3aa: CASSYLAANTEAFF
abundance: -; d_gene: TRBD1; v_gene: TRBV5-3; j_gene: TRBJ1-5; CDR3nt: TGTGCCAGAAGCTACCGACAGGGCCCCTATAGCAATCAGCCCCAGCATTTT; CDR3aa: CARSYRQGPYSNQPQHF
abundance: -; d_gene: -; v_gene: TRBV25-1; j_gene: TRBJ1-2; CDR3nt: TGTGCCAGCAGTAGGGGGATTAACTATGGCTACACCTTC; CDR3aa: CASSRGINYGYTF
abundance: -; d_gene: TRBD2; v_gene: TRBV10-1; j_gene: TRBJ2-3; CDR3nt: TGCGCCAGCAGTGAGCTAGCGGGAGGAAATACGCAGTATTTT; CDR3aa: CASSELAGGNTQYF
abundance: -; d_gene: -; v_gene: TRBV18; j_gene: TRBJ1-3; CDR3nt: TGTGCCAGCTCACCACAGGAGGGTGGAAACACCATATATTTT; CDR3aa: CASSPQEGGNTIYF
abundance: -; d_gene: -; v_gene: TRBV6-1; j_gene: TRBJ2-7; CDR3nt: TGTGCCAGCGAGGGAGGCCGACAGTACTTC; CDR3aa: CASEGGRQYF
abundance: few; d_gene: -; v_gene: TRBV4-1; j_gene: TRBJ1-5; CDR3nt: TGCGCCAGCAGCCTTATTGACAGGAGCAATCAGCCCCAGCATTTT; CDR3aa: CASSLIDRSNQPQHF
abundance: -; d_gene: -; v_gene: TRBV19; j_gene: TRBJ1-1; CDR3nt: TGTGCCAGTAATCGACAGCCCTTGAACACTGAAGCTTTCTTT; CDR3aa: CASNRQPLNTEAFF
abundance: -; d_gene: -; v_gene: TRBV5-1; j_gene: TRBJ1-1; CDR3nt: TGCGCCAGCAGCCAGAATCGGGGAGCGAACACTGAAGCTTTCTTT; CDR3aa: CASSQNRGANTEAFF
abundance: -; d_gene: -; v_gene: TRBV18; j_gene: TRBJ1-5; CDR3nt: TGTGCCAGCTCACCAGAACAGGATCAGCCCCAGCATTTT; CDR3aa: CASSPEQDQPQHF
abundance: -; d_gene: -; v_gene: TRBV5-1; j_gene: TRBJ1-2; CDR3nt: TGCGCCAGCAGCTCGGGTCGGGAGCGCTATGGCTACACCTTC; CDR3aa: CASSSGRERYGYTF
abundance: -; d_gene: TRBD2; v_gene: TRBV15; j_gene: TRBJ2-1; CDR3nt: TGTGCCACCAGCTTATCTCTAGCGGACCACAATGAGCAGTTCTTC; CDR3aa: CATSLSLADHNEQFF
abundance: once; d_gene: -; v_gene: TRBV9; j_gene: TRBJ2-6; CDR3nt: TGTGCCAGCAGCACTACTCTCGGGGGGGCCAACGTCCTGACTTTC; CDR3aa: CASSTTLGGANVLTF
abundance: -; d_gene: TRBD1; v_gene: TRBV5-4; j_gene: TRBJ2-7; CDR3nt: TGTGCCAGCAGCTTGCCCCGACCGGGACAGGGGCACTACGAGCAGTACTTC; CDR3aa: CASSLPRPGQGHYEQYF
abundance: -; d_gene: -; v_gene: TRBV11-3; j_gene: TRBJ2-6; CDR3nt: TGTGCCAGCAGCTTAGGGTCGGGCTCTGGGGCCAACGTCCTGACTTTC; CDR3aa: CASSLGSGSGANVLTF
abundance: -; d_gene: -; v_gene: TRBV19; j_gene: TRBJ2-7; CDR3nt: TGTGCCAGTAGTATAGATTGGGCCCGGGGCTACGAGCAGTACTTC; CDR3aa: CASSIDWARGYEQYF
abundance: few; d_gene: -; v_gene: TRBV6-5; j_gene: TRBJ2-2; CDR3nt: TGTGCCAGCAGTTACTCGTTCCAGAACACCGGGGAGCTGTTTTTT; CDR3aa: CASSYSFQNTGELFF
abundance: -; d_gene: TRBD2; v_gene: TRBV11-2; j_gene: TRBJ2-7; CDR3nt: TGTGCCAGCAGCTTAGGACTAGCGGGAGTCTCGGAGGAGCAGTACTTC; CDR3aa: CASSLGLAGVSEEQYF
abundance: -; d_gene: -; v_gene: TRBV7-2; j_gene: TRBJ1-1; CDR3nt: TGTGCCAGCAGAACGGACAGAATGAACACTGAAGCTTTCTTT; CDR3aa: CASRTDRMNTEAFF
abundance: -; d_gene: TRBD1; v_gene: TRBV5-1; j_gene: TRBJ2-3; CDR3nt: TGCGCCAGCTGCCTGCAGACAGGGGGGGCGACAGATACGCAGTATTTT; CDR3aa: CASCLQTGGATDTQYF
abundance: -; d_gene: -; v_gene: TRBV6-1; j_gene: TRBJ2-2; CDR3nt: TGTGCCAGCTACCGACTAGCGAACACCGGGGAGCTGTTTTTT; CDR3aa: CASYRLANTGELFF
abundance: -; d_gene: TRBD1; v_gene: TRBV25-1; j_gene: TRBJ1-3; CDR3nt: TGTGCCAGCAGTGGACCGAACAGGGGAGGAAACACCATATATTTT; CDR3aa: CASSGPNRGGNTIYF
abundance: -; d_gene: -; v_gene: TRBV12-5; j_gene: TRBJ1-1; CDR3nt: TGTGCTAGTGGTTTGGTAAAACAGGGAGACACTGAAGCTTTCTTT; CDR3aa: CASGLVKQGDTEAFF
abundance: -; d_gene: TRBD2; v_gene: TRBV19; j_gene: TRBJ2-2; CDR3nt: TGTGCCAGTAAGATTCCGGGAGGGGGTACCGGGGAGCTGTTTTTT; CDR3aa: CASKIPGGGTGELFF
abundance: once; d_gene: -; v_gene: TRBV5-4; j_gene: TRBJ1-2; CDR3nt: TGTGCCAGCAGCTTGAAGGGGTGGGACTATGGCTACACCTTC; CDR3aa: CASSLKGWDYGYTF
abundance: -; d_gene: -; v_gene: TRBV30; j_gene: TRBJ1-1; CDR3nt: TGTGCCTGGAGTCGGGGGACGGGAACTGAAGCTTTCTTT; CDR3aa: CAWSRGTGTEAFF
abundance: -; d_gene: TRBD1; v_gene: TRBV19; j_gene: TRBJ1-2; CDR3nt: TGTGCCAGTAGTATCACAGGGGTAGATGATGGCTACACCTTC; CDR3aa: CASSITGVDDGYTF
abundance: -; d_gene: -; v_gene: TRBV6-5; j_gene: TRBJ1-1; CDR3nt: TGTGCCAGCAGTTACTGGGAGGCTAAATACACTGAAGCTTTCTTT; CDR3aa: CASSYWEAKYTEAFF
abundance: -; d_gene: TRBD2; v_gene: TRBV19; j_gene: TRBJ2-4; CDR3nt: TGTGCCAGTAGCCCTGGACTAGCGGACCGACTAAACATTCAGTACTTC; CDR3aa: CASSPGLADRLNIQYF
abundance: -; d_gene: -; v_gene: TRBV19; j_gene: TRBJ2-7; CDR3nt: TGTGCCAGTACCCCTGGCCAGGGGAGATCCTACGAGCAGTACTTC; CDR3aa: CASTPGQGRSYEQYF
abundance: -; d_gene: -; v_gene: TRBV7-2; j_gene: TRBJ1-2; CDR3nt: TGTGCCAGCAGCTTAAGTAGCCTTTATGGCTACACCTTC; CDR3aa: CASSLSSLYGYTF